This T cell receptor beta chain comes out of a study of T cell responses to AZD1222 COVID-19 vaccine. The CDR3 sequence is 14 residues long. Between the trimmed V and J ends, which lost 8 bases and 4 bases, there was a span of 20 bases. Germline V gene data show CDR1 as GTSNPN and CDR2 as SVGIG (reference sequence). Profiled with immunoSEQ multiplex PCR; TCRdb holds only in-frame clones, not every one. This table has around 78,000 clones, around 90% appearing once. The chain employs TRBV30 and TRBJ2-5; the D gene is possibly TRBD1 (6 bases). The source of this sequence is an adult in good health. The specimen was peripheral blood, collected on day 0 of MenACWY control vaccination. CDR3 sequence (DNA): TGTGCCGGGGACAAGCCTACCTATGGAGAGACCCAGTACTTC. It is translated as CAGDKPTYGETQYF. Variable domain in full (rest from reference TRBV30 and TRBJ2-5): SQTIHQWPATLVQPVGSPLSLECTVEGTSNPNLYWYRQAAGRGLQLLFYSVGIGQISSEVPQNLSASRPQDRQFILSSKKLLLSDSGFYLCAGDKPTYGETQYFGPGTRLLVL.